The rows below give T cell receptor beta chains drawn from one sample of a study of blood T cell repertoires in COVID-19. Sequencing used immunoSEQ multiplex PCR; TCRdb keeps in-frame clones, though not all of them. Of 100,000 to 150,000 clones in the sample, around three quarters were seen once. The sequenced sample consisted of peripheral blood. The receptors originated from a woman aged 65 to 85 with acute or convalescent COVID-19. Each CDR3 is given with its conserved first and last residue. Each record gives: J gene, V gene, D gene, clone size, CDR3 protein, CDR3 DNA. A D gene is named only where the DNA matches it firmly. The listing skips clone size in some rows; elsewhere it reads once, few, many or a size class.

TRBJ2-7,TRBV5-1,.,once,CASSLGQASYEQYF,TGCGCCAGCAGCTTGGGACAGGCCTCCTACGAGCAGTACTTC
TRBJ2-1,TRBV30,.,.,CAWSSREKQFF,TGTGCCTGGAGTTCGAGGGAGAAGCAGTTCTTC
TRBJ2-7,TRBV7-2,.,.,CASSNRRGYEQYF,TGTGCCAGCAGCAACAGGCGCGGCTACGAGCAGTACTTC
TRBJ2-5,TRBV2,.,.,CASSGVQGYQETQYF,TGTGCCAGCAGTGGCGTGCAGGGATACCAAGAGACCCAGTACTTC
TRBJ2-7,TRBV2,TRBD1,.,CASSEARDRASYEQYF,TGTGCCAGCAGTGAAGCGCGGGACAGGGCCTCCTACGAGCAGTACTTC
TRBJ1-5,TRBV29-1,TRBD1,few,CSVLGQGGQPQHF,TGCAGCGTTTTAGGACAGGGCGGACAGCCCCAGCATTTT
TRBJ1-1,TRBV6-5,.,.,CASSYDRLNTEAFF,TGTGCCAGCAGTTACGACAGACTGAACACTGAAGCTTTCTTT
TRBJ2-7,TRBV7-9,.,.,CASSVIGDIPYEQYF,TGTGCCAGCAGCGTGATTGGGGACATCCCCTACGAGCAGTACTTC
TRBJ2-7,TRBV6-5,TRBD2,.,CASKDPSGNSYEQYF,TGTGCCAGCAAAGACCCTAGCGGGAACTCCTACGAGCAGTACTTC
TRBJ2-7,TRBV7-2,.,.,CASSLGTGIYEQYF,TGTGCCAGCAGCTTAGGAACAGGGATCTACGAGCAGTACTTC
TRBJ2-4,TRBV5-1,.,.,CASSLTGAGNIQYF,TGCGCCAGCAGCCTAACAGGGGCGGGGAACATTCAGTACTTC
TRBJ1-1,TRBV10-3,TRBD1,.,CAISGGQGEAFF,TGTGCCATCAGTGGGGGACAGGGTGAAGCTTTCTTT
TRBJ1-2,TRBV14,.,.,CASSQVGQGKGYTF,TGTGCCAGCAGCCAAGTGGGGCAGGGGAAAGGCTACACCTTC
TRBJ1-3,TRBV7-8,TRBD1,few,CASSSYRGSGNTIYF,TGTGCCAGCAGCTCGTACAGGGGCTCTGGAAACACCATATATTTT
TRBJ1-1,TRBV19,TRBD1,.,CASRGLRGPNTEAFF,TGTGCCAGTAGGGGCCTAAGGGGGCCGAACACTGAAGCTTTCTTT
TRBJ2-4,TRBV11-2,.,.,CASSLDMLSVLAKNIQYF,TGTGCCAGCAGCTTAGATATGTTGTCAGTTTTAGCCAAAAACATTCAGTACTTC
TRBJ2-1,TRBV2,TRBD2,once,CASSEDEREGEQFF,TGTGCCAGCAGTGAGGATGAGCGGGAGGGTGAGCAGTTCTTC
TRBJ1-2,TRBV6-1,.,medium-sized,CASSDGQGNYGYTF,TGTGCCAGCAGTGACGGGCAGGGTAACTATGGCTACACCTTC
TRBJ2-7,TRBV11-2,TRBD1,.,CASSSNRGRSYEQYF,TGTGCCAGCAGCTCAAACAGGGGACGATCCTACGAGCAGTACTTC
TRBJ2-7,TRBV11-2,.,.,CASSLRPKGDEQYF,TGTGCCAGCAGCTTAAGACCGAAGGGGGACGAGCAGTACTTC
TRBJ2-3,TRBV30,TRBD1,.,CAWGAPLGTGNTDTQYF,TGTGCCTGGGGGGCCCCGCTGGGGACAGGTAACACAGATACGCAGTATTTT
TRBJ1-1,TRBV5-1,.,.,CASSLDAVNTEAFF,TGCGCCAGCAGCTTGGACGCGGTGAACACTGAAGCTTTCTTT
TRBJ2-7,TRBV2,TRBD1,.,CASRSGTDSYEQYF,TGTGCCAGCAGATCCGGGACAGATTCCTACGAGCAGTACTTC
TRBJ2-1,TRBV14,TRBD2,few,CASTQGGVGEQFF,TGTGCCAGCACCCAGGGAGGGGTGGGAGAGCAGTTCTTC
TRBJ1-1,TRBV5-1,.,.,CASSLGGAMNTEAFF,TGCGCCAGCAGCTTAGGGGGAGCCATGAACACTGAAGCTTTCTTT
TRBJ2-5,TRBV12-3/TRBV12-4,TRBD1,.,CASSGQVQETQYF,TGTGCCAGCAGCGGACAGGTTCAAGAGACCCAGTACTTC
TRBJ2-5,TRBV18,TRBD2,.,CASSQLTSGGQETQYF,TGTGCCAGCTCACAGTTGACTAGCGGGGGCCAAGAGACCCAGTACTTC
TRBJ1-1,TRBV6-5,.,.,CASGPGGALPAFF,TGTGCCAGCGGCCCGGGGGGGGCTTTACCGGCTTTCTTT
TRBJ2-1,TRBV4-1,TRBD2,few,CASSQDSGGDYNEQFF,TGCGCCAGCAGCCAAGATAGCGGGGGGGATTACAATGAGCAGTTCTTC
TRBJ1-1,TRBV5-4,TRBD1,once,CASSLRTGRNTEAFF,TGTGCCAGCAGCCTTAGGACAGGGAGGAACACTGAAGCTTTCTTT
TRBJ1-4,TRBV19,.,few,CASSYNLFGGEKLFF,TGTGCCAGTAGTTACAACCTTTTTGGCGGGGAAAAACTGTTTTTT
TRBJ2-7,TRBV12-3/TRBV12-4,.,few,CASSFGRFYEQYF,TGTGCCAGCAGTTTTGGCCGATTCTACGAGCAGTACTTC
TRBJ1-2,TRBV6-6,TRBD1,.,CASREGQGSYGYTF,TGTGCCAGCAGGGAGGGACAGGGGAGCTATGGCTACACCTTC
TRBJ2-7,TRBV20-1,.,.,CSARGAGEQYF,TGCAGTGCTAGGGGGGCTGGCGAGCAGTACTTC
TRBJ2-1,TRBV5-1,TRBD2,.,CASRPSSGARYEQFF,TGCGCCAGCAGGCCCTCTAGCGGGGCGCGGTATGAGCAGTTCTTC
TRBJ2-4,TRBV27,.,few,CDVAQSKNIQYF,TGTGACGTAGCCCAATCCAAAAACATTCAGTACTTC
TRBJ1-5,TRBV7-8,TRBD1,.,CASSKGAGDQPQHF,TGTGCCAGCAGCAAGGGGGCAGGAGATCAGCCCCAGCATTTT
TRBJ1-1,TRBV6-5,TRBD1,.,CASRPGTGDDEAFF,TGTGCCAGCAGGCCCGGGACAGGGGATGATGAAGCTTTCTTT
TRBJ1-5,TRBV7-9,TRBD1,.,CASSQGQGGSNQPQHF,TGTGCCAGCAGCCAGGGACAGGGAGGGAGCAATCAGCCCCAGCATTTT
TRBJ1-1,TRBV11-2,.,few,CASSPGQGAREAFF,TGTGCCAGCAGCCCTGGGCAGGGCGCCCGTGAAGCTTTCTTT
TRBJ2-7,TRBV6-6,TRBD2,few,CASRTSATYEQYF,TGTGCCAGCAGGACTAGCGCAACCTACGAGCAGTACTTC
TRBJ1-5,TRBV28,.,once,CASSLVSLQPQHF,TGTGCCAGCAGTTTAGTTAGTCTTCAGCCCCAGCATTTT
TRBJ2-7,TRBV7-8,.,.,CASSLERGVSYEQYF,TGTGCCAGCAGCTTAGAGCGCGGGGTTTCCTACGAGCAGTACTTC
TRBJ1-2,TRBV5-6,TRBD1,few,CASSPWDRSPLGGYTF,TGTGCCAGCAGCCCCTGGGACAGATCGCCCCTCGGGGGCTACACCTTC
TRBJ1-6,TRBV3-1/TRBV3-2,.,few,CASSQDPRGSPLHF,TGTGCCAGCAGCCAAGACCCTAGGGGTTCACCCCTCCACTTT
TRBJ2-1,TRBV28,TRBD1,.,CASSHGQVGSYNEQFF,TGTGCCAGCAGTCATGGACAGGTCGGCTCCTACAATGAGCAGTTCTTC
TRBJ1-6,TRBV3-1/TRBV3-2,.,.,CASSQDPGRNSPLHF,TGTGCCAGCAGCCAAGACCCAGGGCGAAATTCACCCCTCCACTTT
TRBJ2-3,TRBV10-1,.,.,CASSEQSTDTQYF,TGCGCCAGCAGTGAACAAAGCACAGATACGCAGTATTTT
TRBJ2-5,TRBV7-3,TRBD1,.,CASSAVPDRGRETQYF,TGTGCCAGCAGCGCGGTGCCAGACAGGGGGCGAGAGACCCAGTACTTC
TRBJ1-3,TRBV7-8,TRBD1,.,CASSLWTGGSGNTIYF,TGTGCCAGCAGCTTGTGGACAGGGGGAAGTGGAAACACCATATATTTT
TRBJ1-6,TRBV27,TRBD1,few,CASSFSGTGWSPLHF,TGTGCCAGCAGTTTCTCAGGGACAGGGTGGTCACCCCTCCACTTT
TRBJ2-1,TRBV30,.,.,CAWSRYSYNEQFF,TGTGCCTGGTCCAGGTACTCCTACAATGAGCAGTTCTTC
TRBJ1-2,TRBV15,.,few,CATSSRLGTKNYGYTF,TGTGCCACCAGCAGCCGTCTGGGGACAAAGAACTATGGCTACACCTTC
TRBJ2-7,TRBV28,TRBD1,.,CASSSPPGTGNDYEQYF,TGTGCCAGCAGTTCACCCCCCGGGACAGGGAATGACTACGAGCAGTACTTC
TRBJ2-7,TRBV5-5,TRBD1,.,CASSSRQGRTYEQYF,TGTGCCAGCAGCTCACGACAGGGTCGGACCTACGAGCAGTACTTC
TRBJ2-1,TRBV14,TRBD1,.,CASSRPGQGADEQFF,TGTGCCAGCAGCCGGCCGGGACAGGGGGCCGATGAGCAGTTCTTC
TRBJ1-2,TRBV18,TRBD1,.,CASSLGGQPNYGYTF,TGTGCCAGCTCCCTAGGGGGACAGCCTAACTATGGCTACACCTTC
TRBJ1-4,TRBV21-1,.,.,CASSLHPRYEKLFF,TGTGCCAGCAGCCTACACCCGCGGTATGAAAAACTGTTTTTT